These 11 T cell receptor beta chains were sequenced from one sample in a study of T cells in women clearing cervical HPV infection (dated by TCRdb to the late 2010s). The protocol used for the library was the immunoSEQ multiplex PCR assay. TCRdb provides this immuneACCESS table in a form limited to in-frame rearrangements. Some clones are lacking; in checked studies, under half of them reflect an unresolved V gene, and why the rest are absent is not known. The table of this sample itemizes roughly 31,000 clones. Jointly, the top ten make up roughly 6.8% of the sample. Material for sequencing was blood buffy coat. The source of these receptors is a woman between 18 and 69 years old with a cervical HPV16 infection that either progressed to CIN3+ or cleared (not recorded which).

Points on this clone: The read terminates 3 residues ahead of where the CDR3 ends, so the germline J gene completes it. This chain joins TRBV18 and TRBJ2-3, with 8 bases aligning to TRBD1. There are 13 residues in the CDR3. Germline V gene lookup returns CDR1 KGHSH and CDR2 LQKENI. The CDR3 here is CASSPDREETQYF. The sequenced CDR3 bases are TGTGCCAGCTCACCGGACAGGGAAGAGACG. Complete variable domain (other parts from reference TRBV18 and TRBJ2-3): NAGVMQNPRHLVRRRGQEARLRCSPMKGHSHVYWYRQLPEEGLKFMVYLQKENIIDESGMPKERFSAEFPKEGPSILRIQQVVRGDSAAYFCASSPDREETQYFGPGTRLTVL.

As regards this clone: The CDR3 is cut off 3 residues early in the read; its end comes from the germline J gene. The chain couples TRBV13 to TRBJ2-1; 11 bases match TRBD1. The CDR3 is made up of 15 amino acids. The V and J ends lost 5 bases and 4 bases, in that order; junction bases with no gene match: 4. CDR1 is PRHDT, CDR2 FYEKMQ, per germline (reference sequence). This CDR3 is CASSGQGAGYNEQFF. Partial CDR3 DNA: TGTGCCAGCAGCGGACAGGGGGCTGGTTACAATGAG.

With respect to this clone: The read finishes 3 residues shy of the CDR3 end, and the germline J gene is used to complete it. This chain connects TRBV7-6 to TRBJ2-1; TRBD2 agrees at 7 bases. This CDR3 comprises 15 residues. The ends lost 5 bases at V and 0 bases at J; junction bases unmatched: 4. In germline, CDR1 is SGHVS, CDR2 FNYEAQ. The CDR3: CASSPREGSYNEQFF. CDR3 DNA, as far as it was read: TGTGCCAGCAGCCCCAGGGAGGGCTCCTACAATGAG.

With regard to this clone: The read ends 3 residues early relative to the CDR3; the germline J gene fills the gap. This rearrangement joins TRBV20-1 to TRBJ2-4; D is perhaps TRBD1 (5 bases). Germline CDR1 is DFQATT and CDR2 is SNEGSKA (reference sequence). CDR3 length equals 13 residues. CDR3 in amino acids: CSARGQLQETQYF. The sequenced part of the CDR3 DNA is TGCAGTGCTAGAGGACAGCTGCAAGAGACT.

With respect to this clone: Read coverage stops 3 residues before the CDR3 terminus; the germline J gene supplies the remainder. The V call is TRBV7-9, the J call TRBJ2-7, with 7 bases identical to TRBD1. The CDR3 extends over 15 amino acids. Germline CDR1 and CDR2: SEHNR and FQNEAQ (reference sequence). V lost 1 base to trimming and J lost 2 bases; unmatched junction nucleotides: 5. The CDR3 DNA, read in part, is TGTGCCAGCAGCTTAGGGGGGACAGTTCCCTACGAG. The encoded protein is CASSLGGTVPYE. The whole CDR3 is CASSLGGTVPYEQYF.

To note about this clone: The DNA ends 3 residues before the CDR3 does, and the rest of the CDR3 is filled in from the germline J gene. V and J are TRBV18 and TRBJ1-2; D perhaps matches TRBD1 (6 bases). The CDR3 sequence is 15 residues long. Germline lookup yields CDR1 KGHSH and CDR2 LQKENI. Trimming shortened V by 3 bases and J by 3 bases, and 14 bases separated the two germline ends. CDR3 DNA, as far as it was read: TGTGCCAGCTCACCCTTGGTCCGGACAGACTATGGC. Translation gives CASSPLVRTDYG. The full-length CDR3 reads as CASSPLVRTDYGYTF.

Turning to this clone: The DNA ends 3 residues before the CDR3 does, and the rest of the CDR3 is filled in from the germline J gene. The V and J genes are TRBV30 and TRBJ1-5, with D tentatively TRBD1 (6 bases). The CDR3 spans 14 residues. Between the trimmed V and J ends, which lost 0 bases and 4 bases, there was a span of 10 bases. Germline V gives CDR1 GTSNPN, CDR2 SVGIG (reference sequence). CDR3 sequence: CAWSVDRSNQPQHF. Partial CDR3 DNA: TGTGCCTGGAGTGTAGACAGGAGTAATCAGCCC.

As regards this clone: The read comes to an end 3 residues before the CDR3 does, leaving the germline J gene to fill in the end. The J gene is TRBJ2-2, the V gene TRBV19; D may be TRBD1 (5 bases). The CDR3 totals 15 residues. Per the germline V gene, CDR1 is LNHDA and CDR2 is SQIVND (reference sequence). Partial CDR3 DNA: TGTGCCAGTAGTATTAGTTACTCTGGGGCCAACGTG. This sequence encodes CASSISYSGANV. The entire CDR3 sequence reads CASSISYSGANVLFF.

In the case of this clone: The CDR3 end falls 3 residues outside the read, so it is completed with the germline J gene. The V and J genes are TRBV7-6 and TRBJ2-2; TRBD1 is a possible D gene (5 bases). CDR3 size: 16 residues. Germline CDR1 is SGHVS and CDR2 is FNYEAQ. Incomplete CDR3 DNA: TGTGCCAGCAGCCCGACCGGCAGCTCTGGGGCCAACGTG. Translating it yields CASSPTGSSGANV. The CDR3 in full is CASSPTGSSGANVLFF.

As regards this clone: The CDR3 extends 3 residues past the end of the read, so its final part is completed from the germline J gene. V usage is TRBV20-1 and J usage is TRBJ1-2; TRBD1 matches at 8 bases. Germline V gene lookup returns CDR1 DFQATT and CDR2 SNEGSKA (reference sequence). The CDR3 totals 13 residues. The covered CDR3 bases are TGCAGTGCTAGAAAGACAGGGGAGCGGGGC. This sequence encodes CSARKTGERG. The complete CDR3 protein is CSARKTGERGYTF.

A remark on this clone: The read stops 3 residues short of the end of the CDR3; the missing end is completed from the germline J gene. The gene calls are TRBV30 and TRBJ1-6, with TRBD1 matching 9 bases. CDR3 length: 15 amino acids. J lost 9 bases, V lost 2 bases, and 8 bases had no gene match. Germline CDR1 GTSNPN, CDR2 SVGIG (reference sequence). CDR3 DNA, as far as it was read: TGTGCCTGGAGTCGACGGGACAGGGATGGTTCACCC. Translated: CAWSRRDRDGSP. The complete CDR3 sequence is CAWSRRDRDGSPLHF.